Listed below are T cell receptor beta chains from one sample, sequenced in a study of T cell responses to AZD1222 COVID-19 vaccine. The method was immunoSEQ multiplex PCR; TCRdb's version includes in-frame clones alone and lacks a portion of them. The sample holds about 110,000 clones, roughly 90% seen once. The sequenced sample was peripheral blood, obtained on day 0 of AZD1222 vaccination. These receptors originate from an adult in good health. The CDR3 runs from the conserved cysteine through the conserved F or W. A D gene is named only where the DNA matches it firmly. Clone size is given for some rows only: seen once, a few or many times, or a class if the clone is expanded.

-	TRBV27	-	TRBJ2-3	TGTGCCAGCAGTTTGATTGGGATCACAGATACGCAGTATTTT	CASSLIGITDTQYF
TRBD1	TRBV29-1	-	TRBJ2-7	TGCAGCTTCCGGGACAGACCCTACGAGCAGTACTTC	CSFRDRPYEQYF
TRBD2	TRBV4-2	few	TRBJ2-1	TGTGCCAGCAGCCAAGGTTCTAGCGGGATATACAATGAGCAGTTCTTC	CASSQGSSGIYNEQFF
TRBD1	TRBV7-9	many	TRBJ2-7	TGTGCCAGCAGCGGACAGGGGACCTACGAGCAGTACTTC	CASSGQGTYEQYF
-	TRBV9	-	TRBJ1-2	TGTGCCAGCAGCGTAGGTATGGATGGCTACACCTTC	CASSVGMDGYTF
-	TRBV19	-	TRBJ2-7	TGTGCCAGTAGTATCCAGAGGGGGACGGAAACCTACGAGCAGTACTTC	CASSIQRGTETYEQYF
-	TRBV6-5	-	TRBJ2-6	TGTGCCAGCAGGTTATGGCACTCTGGGGCCAACGTCCTGACTTTC	CASRLWHSGANVLTF
TRBD1	TRBV5-1	-	TRBJ1-6	TGCGCCAGCAGCCCCGACAGGGGAAGATCACCCCTCCACTTT	CASSPDRGRSPLHF
-	TRBV5-5	-	TRBJ2-7	TGTGCCAGCAGCTTGGCGGGACGGACCTACGAGCAGTACTTC	CASSLAGRTYEQYF
-	TRBV4-3	-	TRBJ2-3	TGCGCCAGCAGCCAAGCGACGGGGGTGGGAGATACGCAGTATTTT	CASSQATGVGDTQYF
-	TRBV9	-	TRBJ1-5	TGTGCCAGCAGACAAGGCGGGAGGGGTATTAGCAATCAGCCCCAGCATTTT	CASRQGGRGISNQPQHF
-	TRBV19	-	TRBJ1-3	TGTGCCAGTAGTTTTAGTGGAAACACCATATATTTT	CASSFSGNTIYF
-	TRBV27	-	TRBJ1-1	TGTGCCAGCAGTTTCCTGGGCGCAGGGGAAGGAGCTTTCTTT	CASSFLGAGEGAFF
-	TRBV2	-	TRBJ2-3	TGTGCCAGCAGGGACATTGGCACAGATACGCAGTATTTT	CASRDIGTDTQYF
-	TRBV3-1/TRBV3-2	-	TRBJ1-6	TGTGCCAGCAGCCAAGCGACACAGGCCCTCCACTTT	CASSQATQALHF
-	TRBV10-3	-	TRBJ1-2	TGTGCCATCAGTGTAAAACAGGGCCATGGCTACACCTTC	CAISVKQGHGYTF
-	TRBV12-5	-	TRBJ2-1	TGTGCTAGTGGGCAACGGCTAGAGGGGGGGCGCAATGAGCAGTTCTTC	CASGQRLEGGRNEQFF
TRBD2	TRBV6-5	-	TRBJ2-2	TGTGCCAGCAGTTCTCGCGGGGGGCATAACACCGGGGAGCTGTTTTTT	CASSSRGGHNTGELFF
-	TRBV7-2	-	TRBJ2-7	TGTGCCAGCAGCCCCCCATTGGGGCGGGGCAGGGAGCAGTACTTC	CASSPPLGRGREQYF
TRBD1	TRBV27	-	TRBJ2-7	TGTGCCAGCCGGGGACAGGCTTACGAGCAGTACTTC	CASRGQAYEQYF
-	TRBV27	few	TRBJ1-1	TGTGCCAGCAGTCGCACCGCGGGTGTTGGCACTGAAGCTTTCTTT	CASSRTAGVGTEAFF
-	TRBV19	-	TRBJ2-1	TGTGCCAGTAGTCCTTTCGGAGGGGGGGGAAATGAGCAGTTCTTC	CASSPFGGGGNEQFF
-	TRBV21-1	-	TRBJ2-2	TGTGCCAGCAGCAAAGTGCTAGCGGGGGACACCGGGGAGCTGTTTTTT	CASSKVLAGDTGELFF
-	TRBV15	-	TRBJ1-5	TGTGCCACCAGCATACAGTACGAGCAGCCCCAGCATTTT	CATSIQYEQPQHF
-	TRBV27	-	TRBJ2-3	TGTGCCAGCAGTTGGGGACCGGGCGCGTATACGCAGTATTTT	CASSWGPGAYTQYF
TRBD2	TRBV7-2	-	TRBJ2-1	TGTGCCAGCAGCTTAGGAGCGGGAGGGATGAGCTCCTACAATGAGCAGTTCTTC	CASSLGAGGMSSYNEQFF
-	TRBV11-2	-	TRBJ1-1	TGTGCCAGCAGCTTAGGGCTCAGGGGGAACACTGAAGCTTTCTTT	CASSLGLRGNTEAFF
-	TRBV5-1	-	TRBJ1-5	TGCGCCAGCAGCTTGGGTCCTACGGGTCAGCCCCAGCATTTT	CASSLGPTGQPQHF
-	TRBV5-5	-	TRBJ2-1	TGTGCCAGCAGCTTGGGCAATGAGCAGTTCTTC	CASSLGNEQFF
-	TRBV3-1/TRBV3-2	-	TRBJ2-7	TGTGCCAGCAGCCAAGGCACCACCACCGGGCAGTACTTC	CASSQGTTTGQYF
TRBD1	TRBV4-2	-	TRBJ1-2	TGTGCCAGCAGCCAAGATCCTCGGACAGGCGGTAACTATGGCTACACCTTC	CASSQDPRTGGNYGYTF
TRBD1	TRBV6-2/TRBV6-3	-	TRBJ1-5	TGTGCCAGCAGTTACGGGCGGAAGACAGGGGTGGAGGGCAATCAGCCCCAGCATTTT	CASSYGRKTGVEGNQPQHF
-	TRBV18	once	TRBJ2-7	TGTGCCAGCTCACCCGGGAGATTTACCTACGAGCAGTACTTC	CASSPGRFTYEQYF
-	TRBV6-5	-	TRBJ1-4	TGTGCCAGCAGTCTAACGGGGGACGATGAAAAACTGTTTTTT	CASSLTGDDEKLFF
-	TRBV4-1	once	TRBJ1-1	TGCGCCAGCAGCCAAGTCCCTAACACTGAAGCTTTCTTT	CASSQVPNTEAFF
-	TRBV5-6	-	TRBJ2-4	TGTGCCAGCAGCTTGGGGGGCCCCAAAAACATTCAGTACTTC	CASSLGGPKNIQYF
TRBD2	TRBV19	-	TRBJ2-1	TGTGCCAGTAGTAAGTTTGCGGGAGGCGAGCAGTTCTTC	CASSKFAGGEQFF
TRBD1	TRBV15	few	TRBJ2-7	TGTGCCACCAGCAGAGTTTTAGGACAGGGTCTCGAGCAGTACTTC	CATSRVLGQGLEQYF
TRBD1	TRBV5-5	-	TRBJ1-2	TGTGCCAGCAGCCCCCGGGACAGGGATGGCTACACCTTC	CASSPRDRDGYTF
-	TRBV21-1	-	TRBJ2-2	TGTGCCAGCAGCAACCTAACTAGCGGGAGTCCCGGGGAGCTGTTTTTT	CASSNLTSGSPGELFF
-	TRBV7-2	-	TRBJ1-4	TGTGCCAGCAGCTTAGACTTTGCAACTAATGAAAAACTGTTTTTT	CASSLDFATNEKLFF
-	TRBV5-6	once	TRBJ1-3	TGTGCCAGCAGCTTTGGGGCCGCGGGAAACACCATATATTTT	CASSFGAAGNTIYF
-	TRBV6-1	-	TRBJ1-3	TGTGCCAGCAGTGATGGTTTGAGGGGCACTGGAAACACCATATATTTT	CASSDGLRGTGNTIYF
TRBD2	TRBV6-4	-	TRBJ2-1	TGTGCCAGCAGCGCGGCTAGCGGGGGCAATGAGCAGTTCTTC	CASSAASGGNEQFF
TRBD2	TRBV3-1/TRBV3-2	-	TRBJ2-2	TGTGCCAGCAGTCTTAGCGGGGGGGCCGGCGGGGAGCTGTTTTTT	CASSLSGGAGGELFF
-	TRBV5-4	-	TRBJ1-5	TGTGCCAGCAGCTTGTTCGGGGATGATCAGCCCCAGCATTTT	CASSLFGDDQPQHF
-	TRBV2	-	TRBJ1-2	TGTGCCAGCAGTGATTCGGAATTCCAATATGGCTACACCTTC	CASSDSEFQYGYTF
TRBD1	TRBV18	-	TRBJ2-7	TGTGCCAGCTCACCATTGGGGGGACAGGGATTCAACGAGCAGTACTTC	CASSPLGGQGFNEQYF
-	TRBV3-1/TRBV3-2	-	TRBJ2-1	TGTGCCAGCAGCCAACCAAGGACAGCAATTTACAATGAGCAGTTCTTC	CASSQPRTAIYNEQFF
-	TRBV19	-	TRBJ2-2	TGTGCCAGTAGCCGTTTGGGGGGATTAACCGGGGAGCTGTTTTTT	CASSRLGGLTGELFF
-	TRBV6-2/TRBV6-3	-	TRBJ1-1	TGTGCCAGCAGTTACGGGGGGAACACTGAAGCTTTCTTT	CASSYGGNTEAFF
TRBD1	TRBV2	-	TRBJ1-2	TGTGCCAGCAGTTTGACAGGGCGATTGAGCCGTGGCTACACCTTC	CASSLTGRLSRGYTF
TRBD1	TRBV27	-	TRBJ1-5	TGTGCCAGCAGTTGGTCAGGGGGCGTGCAGCCCCAGCATTTT	CASSWSGGVQPQHF
-	TRBV7-9	-	TRBJ2-7	TGTGCCAGCAGCCCCCCTGGAGAGCAGTACTTC	CASSPPGEQYF
-	TRBV29-1	-	TRBJ1-1	TGCAGCGTTGGTTCCCAGGGAGGCACTGAAGCTTTCTTT	CSVGSQGGTEAFF
TRBD2	TRBV7-9	-	TRBJ2-2	TGTGCCAGCAGCTTCCGGGGGGACACCGGGGAGCTGTTTTTT	CASSFRGDTGELFF
-	TRBV4-1	once	TRBJ2-7	TGCGCCAGCAGCCAAGATCAGCAGGGTACCTACGAGCAGTACTTC	CASSQDQQGTYEQYF